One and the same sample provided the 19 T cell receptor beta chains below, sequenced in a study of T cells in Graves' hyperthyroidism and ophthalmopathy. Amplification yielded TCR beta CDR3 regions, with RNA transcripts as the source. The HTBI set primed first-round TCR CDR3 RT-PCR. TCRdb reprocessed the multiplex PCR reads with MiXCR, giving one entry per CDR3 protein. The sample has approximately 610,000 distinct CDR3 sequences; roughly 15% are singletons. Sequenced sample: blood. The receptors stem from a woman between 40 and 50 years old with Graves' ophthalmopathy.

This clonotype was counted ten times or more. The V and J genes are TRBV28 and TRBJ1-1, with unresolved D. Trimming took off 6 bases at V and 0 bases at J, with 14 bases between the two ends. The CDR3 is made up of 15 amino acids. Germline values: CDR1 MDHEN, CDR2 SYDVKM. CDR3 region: CASRIAQSLNTEAFF. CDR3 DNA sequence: TGTGCCAGCAGGATCGCCCAAAGCTTGAACACTGAAGCTTTCTTT.

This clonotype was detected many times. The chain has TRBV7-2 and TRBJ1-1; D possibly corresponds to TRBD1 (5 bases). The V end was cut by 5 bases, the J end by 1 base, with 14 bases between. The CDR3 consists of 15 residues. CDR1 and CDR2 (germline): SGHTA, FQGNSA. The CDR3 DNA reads TGTGCCAGCAGCCCTGAGGCCACAGGGAACACTGAAGCTTTCTTT. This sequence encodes CASSPEATGNTEAFF.

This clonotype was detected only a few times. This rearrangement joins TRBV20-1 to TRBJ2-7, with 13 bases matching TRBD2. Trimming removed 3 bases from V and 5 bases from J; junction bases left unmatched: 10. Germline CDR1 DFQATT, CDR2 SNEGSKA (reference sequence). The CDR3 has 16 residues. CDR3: CSASAQELAGGDEQYF. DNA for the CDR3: TGCAGTGCTAGCGCCCAGGAACTAGCGGGAGGGGACGAGCAGTACTTC.

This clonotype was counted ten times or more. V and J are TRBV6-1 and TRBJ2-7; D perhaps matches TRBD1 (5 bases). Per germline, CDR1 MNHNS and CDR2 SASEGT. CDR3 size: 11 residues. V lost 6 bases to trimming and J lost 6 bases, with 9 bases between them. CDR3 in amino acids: CASRTQGEQYF. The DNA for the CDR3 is TGTGCCAGCAGGACCCAGGGCGAGCAGTACTTC.

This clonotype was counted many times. CDR3 nucleotides: TGTGCCAGCAGTCCCCGGGACAGGGTGGACACCGGGGAGCTGTTTTTT. Translation gives CASSPRDRVDTGELFF. This chain connects TRBV27 to TRBJ2-2; 9 bases line up with TRBD1. Trimming at V came to 5 bases and at J to 3 bases, leaving 7 bases not matched to a gene. Germline CDR1 is MNHEY and CDR2 is SMNVEV (reference sequence). The CDR3 extends over 16 amino acids.

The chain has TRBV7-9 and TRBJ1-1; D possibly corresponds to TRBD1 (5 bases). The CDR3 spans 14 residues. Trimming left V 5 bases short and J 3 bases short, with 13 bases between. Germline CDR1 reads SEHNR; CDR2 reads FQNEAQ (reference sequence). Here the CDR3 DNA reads TGTGCCAGCAGCCCAAATGCGGGGGACACTGAAGCTTTCTTT. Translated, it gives CASSPNAGDTEAFF.

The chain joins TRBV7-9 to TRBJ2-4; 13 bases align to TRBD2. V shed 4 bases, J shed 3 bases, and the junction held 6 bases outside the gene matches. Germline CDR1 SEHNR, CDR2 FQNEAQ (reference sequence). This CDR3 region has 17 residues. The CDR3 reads CASSSYTSGRGKNIQYF. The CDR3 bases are TGTGCCAGCAGCTCGTATACTAGCGGGAGGGGCAAAAACATTCAGTACTTC. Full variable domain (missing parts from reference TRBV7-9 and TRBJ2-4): DTGVSQNPRHKITKRGQNVTFRCDPISEHNRLYWYRQTLGQGPEFLTYFQNEAQLEKSRLLSDRFSAERPKGSFSTLEIQRTEQGDSAMYLCASSSYTSGRGKNIQYFGAGTRLSVL.

CDR3 in amino acids: CASIWGAGNQPQHF. The CDR3 nucleotides read TGTGCCAGCATCTGGGGCGCGGGCAATCAGCCCCAGCATTTT. The V gene is TRBV28, the J gene TRBJ1-5, with D possibly being TRBD1 (5 bases). V was clipped by 7 bases and J by 2 bases, with 12 bases between them. Germline CDR1 is MDHEN and CDR2 is SYDVKM. CDR3 size: 14 residues.

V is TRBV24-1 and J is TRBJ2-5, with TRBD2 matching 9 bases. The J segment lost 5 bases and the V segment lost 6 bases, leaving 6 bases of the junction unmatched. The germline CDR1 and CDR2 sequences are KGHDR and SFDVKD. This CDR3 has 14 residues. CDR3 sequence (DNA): TGTGCCACCAGTAGCGGGAGGACTCGTGAGACCCAGTACTTC. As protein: CATSSGRTRETQYF.

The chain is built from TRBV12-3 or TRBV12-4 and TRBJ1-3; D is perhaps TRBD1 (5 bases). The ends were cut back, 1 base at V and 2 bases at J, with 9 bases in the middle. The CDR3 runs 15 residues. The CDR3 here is CASSLGGHAGNTIYF. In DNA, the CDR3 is TGTGCCAGCAGTTTAGGGGGCCATGCTGGAAACACCATATATTTT.

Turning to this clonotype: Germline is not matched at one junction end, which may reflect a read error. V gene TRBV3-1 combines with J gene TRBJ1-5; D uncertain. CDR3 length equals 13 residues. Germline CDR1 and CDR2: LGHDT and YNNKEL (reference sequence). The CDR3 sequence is CSSSQAIGQPQHF. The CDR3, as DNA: TGTTCCAGCAGCCAAGCGATTGGTCAGCCCCAGCATTTT.

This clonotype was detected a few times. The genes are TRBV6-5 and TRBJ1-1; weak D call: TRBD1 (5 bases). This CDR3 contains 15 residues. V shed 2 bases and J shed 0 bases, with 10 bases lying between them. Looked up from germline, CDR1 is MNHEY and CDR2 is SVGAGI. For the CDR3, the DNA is TGTGCCAGCAGTTACCCGGGACGCCTGAACACTGAAGCTTTCTTT. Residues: CASSYPGRLNTEAFF.

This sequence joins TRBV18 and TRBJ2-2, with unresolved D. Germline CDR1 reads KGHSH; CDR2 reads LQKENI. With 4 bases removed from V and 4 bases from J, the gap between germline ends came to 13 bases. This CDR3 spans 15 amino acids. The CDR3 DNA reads TGTGCCAGCTCACGTTTGGGGATCCTCACCGGGGAGCTGTTTTTT. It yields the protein CASSRLGILTGELFF.

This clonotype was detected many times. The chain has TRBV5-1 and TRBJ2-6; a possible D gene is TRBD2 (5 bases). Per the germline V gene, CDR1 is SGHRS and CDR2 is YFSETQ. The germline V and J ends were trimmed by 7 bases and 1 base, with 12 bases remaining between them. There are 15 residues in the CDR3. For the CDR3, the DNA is TGCGCCAGCGCCCAGGAGGTTTCTGGGGCCAACGTCCTGACTTTC. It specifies CASAQEVSGANVLTF. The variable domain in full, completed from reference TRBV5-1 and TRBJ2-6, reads KAGVTQTPRYLIKTRGQQVTLSCSPISGHRSVSWYQQTPGQGLQFLFEYFSETQRNKGNFPGRFSGRQFSNSRSEMNVSTLELGDSALYLCASAQEVSGANVLTFGAGSRLTVL.

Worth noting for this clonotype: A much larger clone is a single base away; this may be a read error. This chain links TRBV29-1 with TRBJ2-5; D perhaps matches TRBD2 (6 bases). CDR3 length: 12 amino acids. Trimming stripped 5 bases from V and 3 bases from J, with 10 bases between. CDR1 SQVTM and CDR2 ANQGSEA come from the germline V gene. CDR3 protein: CSVTSSKETQYF. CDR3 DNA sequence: TGCAGCGTTACTAGCTCCAAAGAGACCCAGTACTTC.

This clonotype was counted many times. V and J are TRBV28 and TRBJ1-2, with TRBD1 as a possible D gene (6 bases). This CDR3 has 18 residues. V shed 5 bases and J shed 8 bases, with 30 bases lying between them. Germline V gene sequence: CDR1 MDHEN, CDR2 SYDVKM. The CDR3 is CASSTLSDRLGFREGYTF. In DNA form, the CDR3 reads TGTGCCAGCAGTACTCTTTCTGACAGGCTCGGCTTTCGAGAAGGCTACACCTTC.

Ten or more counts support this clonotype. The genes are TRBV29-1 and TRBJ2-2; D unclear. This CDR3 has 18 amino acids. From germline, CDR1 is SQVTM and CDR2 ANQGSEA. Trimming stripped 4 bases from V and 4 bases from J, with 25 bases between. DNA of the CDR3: TGCAGCGTTGGAGTTGTGGGGTCAGCCTGGGGTAGCACCGGGGAGCTGTTTTTT. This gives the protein CSVGVVGSAWGSTGELFF.

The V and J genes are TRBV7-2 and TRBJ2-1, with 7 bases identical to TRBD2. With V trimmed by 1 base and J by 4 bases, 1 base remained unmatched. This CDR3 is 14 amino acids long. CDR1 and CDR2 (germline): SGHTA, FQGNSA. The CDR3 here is CASSLGEGYNEQFF. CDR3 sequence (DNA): TGTGCCAGCAGCTTAGGGGAGGGTTACAATGAGCAGTTCTTC.

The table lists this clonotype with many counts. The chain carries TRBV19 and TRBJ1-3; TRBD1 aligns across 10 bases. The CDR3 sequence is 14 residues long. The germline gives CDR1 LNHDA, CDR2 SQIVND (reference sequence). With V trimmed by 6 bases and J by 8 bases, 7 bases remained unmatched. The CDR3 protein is CASSTTGGADTIYF. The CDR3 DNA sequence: TGTGCCAGTAGCACGACAGGGGGCGCGGACACCATATATTTT.